The clone carrying this TCR beta chain was found many times. What it binds is unknown. The time point was: newly diagnosed GD, antithyroid drugs for less than 3 months. The TCR library was made from RNA extracted from PBMCs. Per American Thyroid Association guidelines, Graves' disease was diagnosed. The patient group derived from an endocrinology department in Xi'an, China. The CDR3 totals 15 residues. The V and J ends lost 5 bases and 7 bases, in that order; junction bases with no gene match: 11. The sample is drawn from a study of regulatory T cells in long-lasting Graves disease. Study results and limitations: Graves' patients with persistent disease showed TCR diversity lower than patients newly diagnosed.

Building the TCR beta libraries relied on iRepertoire HTBI primers, and CDR3 regions underwent Arm-PCR. Using its own MiXCR run on the multiplex PCR reads, TCRdb lists one record per CDR3 protein. This repertoire shows about 540,000 distinct CDR3 sequences, roughly 13% found once; its top ten account for roughly 9.7%. This sample was also put to use in a study of T cells in Graves' hyperthyroidism and ophthalmopathy.

The origin of this receptor is a man younger than 40 with Graves disease. The V call is TRBV12-3 or TRBV12-4, the J call TRBJ1-5, with 7 bases identical to TRBD1. This material consisted of peripheral blood mononuclear cells (PBMCs), taken at new diagnosis, from a patient treated with antithyroid drugs. CDR3 bases: TGTGCCAGCAGTCCCCGGACAGGAGGGGACCAGCCCCAGCATTTT. Its protein is CASSPRTGGDQPQHF.